This T cell receptor beta chain is drawn from a study of blood T cell repertoires in COVID-19 (dated by TCRdb to the early 2020s). Regarding the study in general: Collaborator samples came from the United States, Italy and Spain and covered acute and convalescent phases of COVID-19. The sample metadata nearly always contained a de-identified subject ID, COVID-19 status, age in years and sex. The repertoires were made available in a free public database intended to serve as a resource for research on the immune response to SARS-CoV-2. The samples were drawn from the first 160 participants of the ongoing ImmuneRACE study and from roughly 1,300 subjects provided by 6 global collaborators. Subjects who had been exposed to COVID-19, were actively infected with it, or had recovered from it provided the deeply sampled blood TCRbeta repertoires that made up the dataset. Where available, HLA class I and class II types were taken from metadata supplied by the sample provider and were not determined by assay-based typing. The prospective study material was composed of cDNA or gDNA derived from T cells, B-cell-depleted T cells, or PBMCs. What the research found in general, with its limitations: Clinical and demographic metadata were provided uncurated, with the amount varying by source and participant.

The immunoSEQ Assay, a bias-controlled multiplex PCR, was used to amplify TCRbeta CDR3 regions from genomic DNA. For the original study's pipeline: Within the assay, amplification of reference gene primers was used to estimate how many nucleated cells each sample contained. To quantify the absolute abundance of each unique TCRbeta CDR3 rearrangement, sequence reads were collapsed and filtered. For each sample, productive Simpson clonality was calculated as the square root of Simpson's diversity index over productive rearrangements. TCRdb holds this immuneACCESS table with in-frame rearrangements only. Some clones are missing; in checked studies, unresolved V genes explain under half, and the rest has no known cause. The V and J calls and the clone size are those of that table, but D and trimming were determined from the DNA. In all, the sample holds roughly 110,000 clones, and roughly 84% of those were seen once. The ten top clones hold over 4% of the sample.

Each collaborating institution followed its own protocols to collect whole blood in K2EDTA tubes. For TCRbeta analysis, collaborators shipped samples in one of three forms: frozen whole blood, isolated PBMCs, or DNA extracted from either of those sample types. Details on this clone: Its antigen target is currently unknown. Per-base qualities were not stored, and no clone one base away is much larger.

From its cysteine to its phenylalanine, the CDR3 spans 14 amino acids. Here the CDR3 DNA is all that survives: 42 bases in frame from base 1. Via the germline V gene, CDR1 is SGHTA and CDR2 FQGNSA. V is cut by 5 bases and J by 2 bases, and the space between the germline ends is 12 bases. Specimen: peripheral blood. The clonotype originates from a human donor in a cohort sampled during active COVID-19. Recombination joined TRBV7-2 with TRBJ2-5, with a weak D call of TRBD2 (5 bases match). The CDR3 sequence is CASSLFSEQETQYF. At the DNA level, the sequence is TGTGCCAGCAGCCTCTTTAGCGAGCAAGAGACCCAGTACTTC. Extended through the reference TRBV7-2 and TRBJ2-5 proteins, this CDR3 yields the full variable domain: GAGVSQSPSNKVTEKGKDVELRCDPISGHTALYWYRQSLGQGLEFLIYFQGNSAPDKSGLPSDRFSAERTGGSVSTLTIQRTQQEDSAVYLCASSLFSEQETQYFGPGTRLLVL.